What follows describes a single T cell receptor (beta chain). Its antigen is unknown. This entry comes from a study of lymphopenia after photon versus proton radiotherapy. Assay: immunoSEQ multiplex PCR; the TCRdb copy retains only in-frame clones and omits some. The sample lists around 160,000 clones; around nine tenths were seen once. Notes on the study in general: Proton therapy kept repertoires fairly stable, unlike photons, which gained effector/memory cells. After the lymphocyte nadir, photon-treated repertoires showed oligoclonal expansion, especially of CD8+ Temra cells.

The V and J ends lost 3 bases and 4 bases respectively, with 12 bases between them. The CDR3 is made up of 14 amino acids. Germline CDR1 is SGHTA and CDR2 is FQGTGA. This chain links TRBV7-3 with TRBJ1-1; D is possibly TRBD1 (5 bases). The sample consisted of peripheral blood, taken from a patient treated with photon-based radiotherapy. The receptor was derived from a man aged 45-65 years with gastric cancer. The CDR3 region is CASSLVPGATEAFF. Here the CDR3 DNA reads TGTGCCAGCAGCTTGGTTCCCGGGGCCACTGAAGCTTTCTTT.